The next 9 T cell receptor beta chains were all read from a single sample in a study of blood T cell repertoires in COVID-19. Using immunoSEQ multiplex PCR, the repertoire was profiled, and TCRdb retains in-frame clones only, with some absent. The repertoire holds approximately 150,000 clones, with roughly nine tenths as singletons. The material sequenced was peripheral blood. These receptors all stem from a human donor in a cohort sampled during active COVID-19.

This clone was seen once. The chain carries TRBV11-1 and TRBJ1-3; weak D call: TRBD1 (5 bases). Deletions cut 8 bases from V and 3 bases from J, with 11 bases between. The germline V gene encodes CDR1 SGHAT and CDR2 FQDESV (reference sequence). There are 13 residues in the CDR3. The CDR3 DNA is TGTGCCAGCGGACAAAGCTATGGAAACACCATATATTTT. Its translation is CASGQSYGNTIYF.

The gene calls are TRBV6-2 or TRBV6-3 and TRBJ2-7; possible D gene TRBD2, 6 bases. Germline-derived CDR1 and CDR2 are MNHEY and SVGEGT. The V end lost 2 bases, the J end lost 0 bases, and 8 bases lay between the germline ends. CDR3 length: 14 amino acids. The CDR3 DNA is TGTGCCAGCAGTTACGGGGGGACCTCCTACGAGCAGTACTTC. Protein product: CASSYGGTSYEQYF.

The chain has TRBV6-4 and TRBJ2-3; possibly TRBD1 for D (6 bases). The CDR3 covers 15 residues. V was cut by 2 bases and J by 2 bases, with 11 bases left in between. Germline assignment: CDR1 MRHNA and CDR2 SNTAGT. The CDR3 region is CASSDKGGTTDTQYF. CDR3 nucleotide sequence: TGTGCCAGCAGTGACAAAGGGGGAACCACAGATACGCAGTATTTT.

The rearrangement joins TRBV12-3 or TRBV12-4 to TRBJ1-1; D possibly corresponds to TRBD1 (5 bases). The CDR3 spans 12 residues. The V end lost 3 bases, the J end lost 6 bases, and 8 bases lay between the germline ends. CDR3 region: CASSFWGAEAFF. The CDR3 nucleotides read TGTGCCAGCAGTTTTTGGGGGGCTGAAGCTTTCTTT.

This chain uses TRBV19 with TRBJ1-4; 7 positions agree with TRBD1. Germline V gene lookup returns CDR1 LNHDA and CDR2 SQIVND (reference sequence). V shed 6 bases, J shed 2 bases, and the junction held 9 bases outside the gene matches. This CDR3 region has 16 residues. The CDR3 DNA reads TGTGCCAGTAGCCCCCGGAGGGGGCGGACTAATGAAAAACTGTTTTTT. The encoded protein is CASSPRRGRTNEKLFF.

The chain couples TRBV2 to TRBJ1-1, with D possibly matching TRBD1 (5 bases). The CDR3 consists of 18 residues. CDR1 is SNHLY and CDR2 is FYNNEI in the germline V gene. Trimming took off 3 bases at V and 4 bases at J, with 24 bases between the two ends. The chain's CDR3 is CASSDPRQSGGRGTEAFF. CDR3 DNA sequence: TGTGCCAGCAGTGACCCCCGACAGTCGGGGGGGAGGGGCACTGAAGCTTTCTTT.

V is TRBV25-1 and J is TRBJ1-5; 7 nucleotides match TRBD1. The germline CDR1 and CDR2 sequences are MGHDK and SYGVNS. V shed 8 bases and J 5 bases; nucleotides not matched to a gene: 6. This CDR3 contains 13 residues. The CDR3 sequence: CASPRDSDQPQHF. Written as DNA, the CDR3 is TGTGCCAGCCCCCGGGACAGCGATCAGCCCCAGCATTTT.

The V gene is TRBV6-4, the J gene TRBJ1-1; 7 bases fit TRBD1. Germline CDR1 reads MRHNA; CDR2 reads SNTAGT. This CDR3 spans 15 amino acids. V dropped 5 bases and J dropped 2; count of bases not matched to a gene: 8. The CDR3 protein is CASSRRDSHNTEAFF. Written as DNA, the CDR3 is TGTGCCAGCAGTCGCCGGGACAGTCACAACACTGAAGCTTTCTTT.

V is TRBV4-2 and J is TRBJ2-1; 7 positions match TRBD2. The J segment lost 12 bases and the V segment lost 4 bases, leaving 6 bases of the junction unmatched. Germline CDR1 is LGHNA and CDR2 is YNFKEQ. The CDR3 consists of 12 residues. CDR3 in DNA: TGTGCCAGCAGCCCAGGGAGGGGTGGGCAGTTCTTC. Encoded protein: CASSPGRGGQFF.